A selection of T cell receptor beta chains follows, all from one sample in a study of T cell changes during pregnancy in multiple sclerosis. Here immunoSEQ multiplex PCR was the method, and the copy in TCRdb shows in-frame clones only, minus some. The sample records under 100,000 clones, less than 95% being singletons. The material sequenced was peripheral blood, taken in the first trimester of pregnancy. The receptors here all came from a female donor in good health, enrolled as a control in a pregnancy study. The CDR3 runs from the conserved cysteine through the conserved F or W. D genes are given only for firm matches. Not all rows give a size; the values are once, few, many and, for expanded clones, a class.

V gene: TRBV5-4; J gene: TRBJ1-1; D gene: TRBD1; clone size: few; CDR3 DNA: TGTGCCAGCAGCCGAGAGGGACAGCGAGCGAACACTGAAGCTTTCTTT; CDR3 protein: CASSREGQRANTEAFF
V gene: TRBV4-2; J gene: TRBJ1-5; D gene: -; clone size: few; CDR3 DNA: TGTGCCAGCAGCGACGGGAGCAATCAGCCCCAGCATTTT; CDR3 protein: CASSDGSNQPQHF
V gene: TRBV5-6; J gene: TRBJ1-1; D gene: -; clone size: -; CDR3 DNA: TGTGCCAGCGAACCCGAAGGGGGTTTTCGTCGTAACACTGAAGCTTTCTTT; CDR3 protein: CASEPEGGFRRNTEAFF
V gene: TRBV29-1; J gene: TRBJ2-5; D gene: -; clone size: -; CDR3 DNA: TGCAGCGTTGGTGGGACCACAGGGTCGGTCAGGGAGACCCAGTACTTC; CDR3 protein: CSVGGTTGSVRETQYF
V gene: TRBV5-4; J gene: TRBJ1-1; D gene: TRBD1; clone size: -; CDR3 DNA: TGTGCCAGCAGCCCGGGGGACAGGATGAACACTGAAGCTTTCTTT; CDR3 protein: CASSPGDRMNTEAFF
V gene: TRBV18; J gene: TRBJ1-2; D gene: -; clone size: -; CDR3 DNA: TGTGCCAGCCGAGGGAGATACAGGGACAACTATGGCTACACCTTC; CDR3 protein: CASRGRYRDNYGYTF
V gene: TRBV27; J gene: TRBJ1-6; D gene: TRBD1; clone size: few; CDR3 DNA: TGTGCCAGCAGTTTTCGTACAGGGGGGAATTCACCCCTCCACTTT; CDR3 protein: CASSFRTGGNSPLHF
V gene: TRBV7-9; J gene: TRBJ1-2; D gene: -; clone size: -; CDR3 DNA: TGTGCCAGCAGCCATAGTTGGTCAACGGAGATCTATGGCTACACCTTC; CDR3 protein: CASSHSWSTEIYGYTF
V gene: TRBV5-1; J gene: TRBJ1-1; D gene: TRBD1; clone size: -; CDR3 DNA: TGCGCCAGCAGCGTAGCCGGGACAGGGTCTCGGGGGGGCACTGAAGCTTTCTTT; CDR3 protein: CASSVAGTGSRGGTEAFF
V gene: TRBV6-1; J gene: TRBJ1-2; D gene: -; clone size: once; CDR3 DNA: TGTGCCAGCAGTGAAAACAGGGACTATGGCTACACCTTC; CDR3 protein: CASSENRDYGYTF
V gene: TRBV2; J gene: TRBJ2-2; D gene: TRBD1; clone size: -; CDR3 DNA: TGTGCCAGCGGTGGACAGGCCACCGGGGAGCTGTTTTTT; CDR3 protein: CASGGQATGELFF
V gene: TRBV9; J gene: TRBJ2-1; D gene: TRBD2; clone size: -; CDR3 DNA: TGTGCCAGCAGCGTAACTAGCGGGGGGAACAATGAGCAGTTCTTC; CDR3 protein: CASSVTSGGNNEQFF
V gene: TRBV19; J gene: TRBJ2-3; D gene: -; clone size: -; CDR3 DNA: TGTGCCAGTAGTATAGCCCCCGGTCTACGCACAGATACGCAGTATTTT; CDR3 protein: CASSIAPGLRTDTQYF
V gene: TRBV9; J gene: TRBJ1-1; D gene: -; clone size: once; CDR3 DNA: TGTGCCAGCAGCGTAGGGCAGGGCCCGAACACTGAAGCTTTCTTT; CDR3 protein: CASSVGQGPNTEAFF
V gene: TRBV6-5; J gene: TRBJ2-3; D gene: -; clone size: once; CDR3 DNA: TGTGCCAGCAGTGACGAACCGGGACTGTCGCAGTATTTT; CDR3 protein: CASSDEPGLSQYF
V gene: TRBV27; J gene: TRBJ2-5; D gene: -; clone size: -; CDR3 DNA: TGTGCCAGCAGTTTTTTTCGAGCGGGCCTTCAAGAGACCCAGTACTTC; CDR3 protein: CASSFFRAGLQETQYF
V gene: TRBV6-5; J gene: TRBJ1-5; D gene: -; clone size: -; CDR3 DNA: TGTGCCAGCAGTTACTCTCCCGTAAATCAGCCCCAGCATTTT; CDR3 protein: CASSYSPVNQPQHF
V gene: TRBV27; J gene: TRBJ2-3; D gene: -; clone size: -; CDR3 DNA: TGTGCCAGCAGTTTACAGGATCTGAGCACAGATACGCAGTATTTT; CDR3 protein: CASSLQDLSTDTQYF
V gene: TRBV28; J gene: TRBJ1-1; D gene: -; clone size: -; CDR3 DNA: TGTGCCAGCACCACACCCCTGGAAGCTTTCTTT; CDR3 protein: CASTTPLEAFF
V gene: TRBV2; J gene: TRBJ2-6; D gene: -; clone size: -; CDR3 DNA: TGTGCCAGCAGCTACTCCTCCGTCCTGACTTTC; CDR3 protein: CASSYSSVLTF
V gene: TRBV9; J gene: TRBJ2-5; D gene: -; clone size: -; CDR3 DNA: TGTGCCAGCAGCGTAGCTCGCCAGGGCGGCCGAGAGACCCAGTACTTC; CDR3 protein: CASSVARQGGRETQYF
V gene: TRBV4-3; J gene: TRBJ1-1; D gene: TRBD1; clone size: -; CDR3 DNA: TGCGCCAGCAGCCAAGTCCGAGGGGGACAGGGGGTCGTGGCAACTGAAGCTTTCTTT; CDR3 protein: CASSQVRGGQGVVATEAFF
V gene: TRBV5-4; J gene: TRBJ1-6; D gene: -; clone size: -; CDR3 DNA: TGTGCCAGCAGCTTGGCCCGGGGGAGCAATTCACCCCTCCACTTT; CDR3 protein: CASSLARGSNSPLHF
V gene: TRBV2; J gene: TRBJ2-4; D gene: -; clone size: -; CDR3 DNA: TGTGCCAGCCATAGGAGGGAAAACATTCAGTACTTC; CDR3 protein: CASHRRENIQYF
V gene: TRBV4-1; J gene: TRBJ2-5; D gene: TRBD2; clone size: -; CDR3 DNA: TGCGCCAGCAGCCCCCTAGCGGAACAAGAGACCCAGTACTTC; CDR3 protein: CASSPLAEQETQYF
V gene: TRBV27; J gene: TRBJ2-1; D gene: -; clone size: -; CDR3 DNA: TGTGCCAGCTTCCTCTCCTCGAATGAGCAGTTCTTC; CDR3 protein: CASFLSSNEQFF
V gene: TRBV4-2; J gene: TRBJ1-6; D gene: -; clone size: -; CDR3 DNA: TGTGCCAGCAGCCAAGTGGAAACAGGCAATTCACCCCTCCACTTT; CDR3 protein: CASSQVETGNSPLHF
V gene: TRBV9; J gene: TRBJ1-5; D gene: TRBD1; clone size: -; CDR3 DNA: TGTGCCAGCAGCAAGGGGACAGGGGTGGGGGATCAGCCCCAGCATTTT; CDR3 protein: CASSKGTGVGDQPQHF
V gene: TRBV28; J gene: TRBJ1-2; D gene: -; clone size: once; CDR3 DNA: TGTGCCAGCAGGTTCGAGAGGTCCAGCGGCTACACCTTC; CDR3 protein: CASRFERSSGYTF
V gene: TRBV4-2; J gene: TRBJ1-1; D gene: TRBD1; clone size: -; CDR3 DNA: TGTGCCAGCAGCCCCCGGGCAGGGGGGCTAGGCACTGAAGCTTTCTTT; CDR3 protein: CASSPRAGGLGTEAFF
V gene: TRBV7-8; J gene: TRBJ2-7; D gene: -; clone size: -; CDR3 DNA: TGTGCCAGCAGCCTACCTATAACAGGGATCTACGAGCAGTACTTC; CDR3 protein: CASSLPITGIYEQYF
V gene: TRBV7-7; J gene: TRBJ2-3; D gene: TRBD1; clone size: -; CDR3 DNA: TGTGCTAGCAGCCGGGACAGGGGAGCAGATACGCAGTATTTT; CDR3 protein: CASSRDRGADTQYF
V gene: TRBV7-9; J gene: TRBJ1-1; D gene: -; clone size: -; CDR3 DNA: TGTGCCAGCAACACCGGGACTTTGAACACTGAAGCTTTCTTT; CDR3 protein: CASNTGTLNTEAFF
V gene: TRBV5-4; J gene: TRBJ1-1; D gene: TRBD1; clone size: -; CDR3 DNA: TGTGCCAGCAGCTTGGTACAGGGGGCTGGGACTGAAGCTTTCTTT; CDR3 protein: CASSLVQGAGTEAFF
V gene: TRBV11-2; J gene: TRBJ1-6; D gene: TRBD1; clone size: -; CDR3 DNA: TGTGCCAGCAGCTTAGGGCGACAGGGGAATTCACCCCTCCACTTT; CDR3 protein: CASSLGRQGNSPLHF
V gene: TRBV27; J gene: TRBJ1-1; D gene: TRBD1; clone size: -; CDR3 DNA: TGTGCCAGCAGTTTAACAGGGGCTGTAGGCACTGAAGCTTTCTTT; CDR3 protein: CASSLTGAVGTEAFF
V gene: TRBV4-1; J gene: TRBJ1-1; D gene: -; clone size: -; CDR3 DNA: TGCGCCAGCAGCGCCCAGGGGTCGGGCGGGACTGAAGCTTTCTTT; CDR3 protein: CASSAQGSGGTEAFF
V gene: TRBV4-1; J gene: TRBJ1-5; D gene: -; clone size: -; CDR3 DNA: TGCGCCAGCAGCCAAGAGGGTGGAGGGGGCAATCAGCCCCAGCATTTT; CDR3 protein: CASSQEGGGGNQPQHF
V gene: TRBV7-2; J gene: TRBJ2-1; D gene: -; clone size: few; CDR3 DNA: TGTGCCAGCAGCTTATTTGGGAGCTCCTACAATGAGCAGTTCTTC; CDR3 protein: CASSLFGSSYNEQFF
V gene: TRBV2; J gene: TRBJ2-3; D gene: TRBD2; clone size: -; CDR3 DNA: TGTGCCAGCAGCGAAGATTTCGGGGGGACCAGCACAGATACGCAGTATTTT; CDR3 protein: CASSEDFGGTSTDTQYF
V gene: TRBV13; J gene: TRBJ2-1; D gene: -; clone size: -; CDR3 DNA: TGTGCCAGCAGCGCACACCCCTACAATGAGCAGTTCTTC; CDR3 protein: CASSAHPYNEQFF
V gene: TRBV7-9; J gene: TRBJ1-1; D gene: -; clone size: once; CDR3 DNA: TGTGCCAGCAGCTTCTTGAACACTGAAGCTTTCTTT; CDR3 protein: CASSFLNTEAFF
V gene: TRBV7-9; J gene: TRBJ1-1; D gene: -; clone size: -; CDR3 DNA: TGTGCCAGCGGTTTGACAGTGAACACTGAAGCTTTCTTT; CDR3 protein: CASGLTVNTEAFF
V gene: TRBV4-2; J gene: TRBJ1-1; D gene: -; clone size: -; CDR3 DNA: TGTGCCAGCAGCCAAGATCGTATGAACACTGAAGCTTTCTTT; CDR3 protein: CASSQDRMNTEAFF
V gene: TRBV25-1; J gene: TRBJ2-6; D gene: -; clone size: -; CDR3 DNA: TGTGCCAGCAGTGGAACGTTAGGGGGTACCTCTGGGGCCAACGTCCTGACTTTC; CDR3 protein: CASSGTLGGTSGANVLTF
V gene: TRBV2; J gene: TRBJ2-1; D gene: -; clone size: -; CDR3 DNA: TGTGCCAGCAGTGAGGAGATCTACAATGAGCAGTTCTTC; CDR3 protein: CASSEEIYNEQFF
V gene: TRBV5-1; J gene: TRBJ2-7; D gene: -; clone size: once; CDR3 DNA: TGCGCCAGCAGCACGTTCAGTTCGTCCGACGAGCAGTACTTC; CDR3 protein: CASSTFSSSDEQYF